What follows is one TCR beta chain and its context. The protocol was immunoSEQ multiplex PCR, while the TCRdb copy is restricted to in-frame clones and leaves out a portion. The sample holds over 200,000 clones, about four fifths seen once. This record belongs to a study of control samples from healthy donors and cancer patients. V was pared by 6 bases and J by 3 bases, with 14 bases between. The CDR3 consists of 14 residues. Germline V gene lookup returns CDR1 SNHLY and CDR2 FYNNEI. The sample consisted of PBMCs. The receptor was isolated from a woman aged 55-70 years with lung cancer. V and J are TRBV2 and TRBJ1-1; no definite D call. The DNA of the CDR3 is TGTGCCAGCAGCGGGCGAGGGTGGGACACTGAAGCTTTCTTT. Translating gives CASSGRGWDTEAFF. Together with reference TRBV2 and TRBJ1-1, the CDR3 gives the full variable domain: EPEVTQTPSHQVTQMGQEVILRCVPISNHLYFYWYRQILGQKVEFLVSFYNNEISEKSEIFDDQFSVERPDGSNFTLKIRSTKLEDSAMYFCASSGRGWDTEAFFGQGTRLTVV.